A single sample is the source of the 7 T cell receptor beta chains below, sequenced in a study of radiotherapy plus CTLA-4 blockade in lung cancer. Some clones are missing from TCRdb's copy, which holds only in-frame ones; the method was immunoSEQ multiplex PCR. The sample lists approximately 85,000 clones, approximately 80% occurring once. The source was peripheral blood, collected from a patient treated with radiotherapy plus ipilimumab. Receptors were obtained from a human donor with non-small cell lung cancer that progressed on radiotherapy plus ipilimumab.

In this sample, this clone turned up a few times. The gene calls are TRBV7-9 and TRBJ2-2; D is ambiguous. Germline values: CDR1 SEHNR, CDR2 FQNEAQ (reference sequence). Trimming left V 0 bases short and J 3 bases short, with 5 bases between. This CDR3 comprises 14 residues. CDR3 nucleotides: TGTGCCAGCAGCTTAGCAGGGCACACCGGGGAGCTGTTTTTT. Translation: CASSLAGHTGELFF.

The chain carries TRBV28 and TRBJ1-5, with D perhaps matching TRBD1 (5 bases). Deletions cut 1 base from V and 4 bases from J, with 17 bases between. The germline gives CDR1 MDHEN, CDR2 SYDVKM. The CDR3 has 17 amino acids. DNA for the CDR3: TGTGCCAGCAGTTTATTAATTATACAGGTGGGGAATCAGCCCCAGCATTTT. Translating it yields CASSLLIIQVGNQPQHF. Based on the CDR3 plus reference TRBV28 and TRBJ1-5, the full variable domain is DVKVTQSSRYLVKRTGEKVFLECVQDMDHENMFWYRQDPGLGLRLIYFSYDVKMKEKGDIPEGYSVSREKKERFSLILESASTNQTSMYLCASSLLIIQVGNQPQHFGDGTRLSIL.

Written as DNA, the CDR3 is TGTGCCAGCAGCCCCGGGACAGGTGGGTTCGAGCAGTACTTC. Protein sequence: CASSPGTGGFEQYF. The V gene is TRBV6-5, the J gene TRBJ2-5, with 8 bases fitting TRBD1. The J call may be faulty, since TRBJ2-7 better matches the DNA end. CDR1 MNHEY and CDR2 SVGAGI come from the germline V gene. The CDR3 runs to 14 residues.

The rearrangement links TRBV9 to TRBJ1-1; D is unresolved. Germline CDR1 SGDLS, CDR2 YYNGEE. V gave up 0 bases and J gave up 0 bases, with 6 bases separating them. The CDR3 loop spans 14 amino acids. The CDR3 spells CASSVGTLNTEAFF. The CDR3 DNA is TGTGCCAGCAGCGTAGGGACCCTGAACACTGAAGCTTTCTTT.

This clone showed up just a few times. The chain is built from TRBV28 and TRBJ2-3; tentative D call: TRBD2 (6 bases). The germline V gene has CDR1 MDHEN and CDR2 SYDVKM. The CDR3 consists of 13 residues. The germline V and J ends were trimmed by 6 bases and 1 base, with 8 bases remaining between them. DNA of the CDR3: TGTGCCAGCAGGCGGGACCGCACAGATACGCAGTATTTT. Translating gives CASRRDRTDTQYF.

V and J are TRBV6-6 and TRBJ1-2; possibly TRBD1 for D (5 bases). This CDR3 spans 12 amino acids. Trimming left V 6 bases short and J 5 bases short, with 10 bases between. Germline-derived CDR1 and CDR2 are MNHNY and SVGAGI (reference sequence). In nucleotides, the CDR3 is TGTGCCAGCAGCGGGCAGGGTTATGGCTACACCTTC. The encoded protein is CASSGQGYGYTF.

The CDR3 DNA reads TGTGCCAGCAGCCCTGCCAGCGGGGGGGAGACCCAGTACTTC. Residues: CASSPASGGETQYF. The chain couples TRBV7-2 to TRBJ2-5; 9 bases are shared with TRBD2. CDR1 is SGHTA and CDR2 is FQGNSA in the germline V gene. The CDR3 is 14 amino acids. With V trimmed by 5 bases and J by 5 bases, 6 bases remained unmatched.